This TCR beta chain was observed in a study of T cell repertoires in cytomegalovirus infection. Across the study: Recently identified HLA-C-restricted CMV epitopes and well-studied HLA-B-restricted CMV epitopes were used by the study. Public TCR beta signatures provided an indication of both CMV infection and a matching HLA type.

TCRdb reprocessed the reads with MiXCR, giving one entry per CDR3 protein. Of about 830,000 distinct CDR3 sequences in the sample, 32% were seen once. Notes on the study in general: HLA-C-restricted TCR beta clonotypes specific for CMV led the ex vivo response.

About this clonotype: Its antigen is undetermined.

The sample was cultured CD8+ T cells from PBMCs, taken from culture after CMV antigen stimulation. The clonotype comes from a human donor in good health (CMV status not recorded). Some clones in this sample may be carry-over from other donors' samples.

In DNA form, the CDR3 reads TGTGCCAGTAGTATAAGTGGGTCAGGAGAGACAGGGATCGTGACTGAAGCTTTCTTT. It yields the protein CASSISGSGETGIVTEAFF. The chain joins TRBV19 to TRBJ1-1, with 7 bases matching TRBD1. CDR3 length equals 19 residues. Germline values: CDR1 LNHDA, CDR2 SQIVND (reference sequence). V lost 2 bases and J lost 5; bases outside the gene matches: 20.